The 18 T cell receptor beta chains in this list originate from one sample, sequenced in a study of cytomegalovirus exposure and HLA in healthy donors. Sequencing used immunoSEQ multiplex PCR; TCRdb keeps in-frame clones, though not all of them. The repertoire holds 250,000 to 350,000 clones, with about nine tenths as singletons. The source material was PBMCs. The receptors originated from a woman aged 18-35 years in good health and CMV-seronegative.

The chain uses TRBV7-2 and TRBJ1-2; 7 nucleotides align to TRBD1. The CDR3 contains 13 residues. The V segment lost 3 bases and the J segment 4 bases; nucleotides outside the gene matches: 2. Germline V gene sequence: CDR1 SGHTA, CDR2 FQGNSA. CDR3 residues: CASSFRDSYGYTF. The CDR3, as DNA: TGTGCCAGCAGCTTCCGGGACAGCTATGGCTACACCTTC.

V is TRBV5-1 and J is TRBJ2-2; 7 bases align to TRBD2. Germline V gives CDR1 SGHRS, CDR2 YFSETQ. The length of the CDR3 is 18 residues. V was clipped by 4 bases and J by 5 bases; unmatched bases: 17. CDR3 nucleotides: TGCGCCAGCAGCAGAGACCCAACTAGGACTAGTCTAACCGGGGAGCTGTTTTTT. Translation gives CASSRDPTRTSLTGELFF.

The J gene is TRBJ1-4, the V gene TRBV15, with TRBD1 as a possible D gene (6 bases). Trimming stripped 4 bases from V and 9 bases from J, with 15 bases between. The CDR3 is 14 residues long. The germline V gene encodes CDR1 LNHNV and CDR2 YYDKDF (reference sequence). CDR3 loop: CATSTEYGDKKLFF. CDR3 nucleotide sequence: TGTGCCACCAGCACAGAGTATGGGGACAAAAAACTGTTTTTT.

The chain employs TRBV29-1 and TRBJ2-7; 14 positions agree with TRBD2. Germline V gene lookup returns CDR1 SQVTM and CDR2 ANQGSEA. The CDR3 contains 14 residues. V lost 5 bases, J lost 7 bases, and 7 bases stayed unmatched. The CDR3 region has the DNA TGCAGCGTTCGGGGACTAGCGGGAGAATCAGAGCAGTACTTC. It encodes CSVRGLAGESEQYF.

The chain links TRBV7-2 to TRBJ1-3; 7 bases are a match to TRBD1. J gave up 2 bases and V 10 bases, and 5 bases lay outside the gene matches. The CDR3 runs to 13 residues. Germline assignment: CDR1 SGHTA and CDR2 FQGNSA. The CDR3: CATRQGPGNTIYF. CDR3 nucleotides: TGTGCCACTCGACAGGGCCCTGGAAACACCATATATTTT.

The chain recombines TRBV6-6 with TRBJ1-5; 7 nucleotides line up with TRBD1. The CDR3 is 14 amino acids. V lost 4 bases, J lost 6 bases, and 6 bases stayed unmatched. Germline CDR1 is MNHNY and CDR2 is SVGAGI (reference sequence). CDR3 nucleotides: TGTGCCAGCAGTTCGCAGGGGGTCGGTCAGCCCCAGCATTTT. It specifies CASSSQGVGQPQHF.

This clone was observed once. The V call is TRBV7-2, the J call TRBJ2-7; 10 bases are a match to TRBD1. V shed 6 bases, J shed 2 bases, and the junction held 7 bases outside the gene matches. The CDR3 consists of 15 residues. Germline loops: CDR1 SGHTA, CDR2 FQGNSA. For the CDR3, the DNA is TGTGCCAGCAGTGTTACCGGGACAGGGGCCTACGAGCAGTACTTC. Translation: CASSVTGTGAYEQYF.

This clone was recorded only once. The genes are TRBV4-3 and TRBJ2-7; possible D gene TRBD1, 5 bases. This CDR3 comprises 16 residues. Germline V gene sequence: CDR1 LGHNA, CDR2 YSLEER. The V and J ends lost 0 bases and 2 bases respectively, with 14 bases between them. The CDR3 sequence is CASSQDWTPATYEQYF. In DNA form, the CDR3 reads TGCGCCAGCAGCCAAGATTGGACACCAGCTACCTACGAGCAGTACTTC.

The chain uses TRBV2 and TRBJ2-1, with TRBD2 matching 9 bases. This CDR3 comprises 14 residues. The V gene end was trimmed by 3 bases and the J gene end by 9 bases; junction bases not matched to a gene: 6. CDR1 is SNHLY and CDR2 is FYNNEI in the germline V gene. CDR3 protein: CASSELAGVGEQFF. Written as DNA, the CDR3 is TGTGCCAGCAGTGAGTTAGCGGGAGTTGGTGAGCAGTTCTTC.

The chain couples TRBV28 to TRBJ2-7; D not resolved. CDR1 MDHEN and CDR2 SYDVKM come from the germline V gene. The V end was cut by 8 bases, the J end by 2 bases, with 10 bases between. The CDR3 has 12 amino acids. The CDR3 sequence: CASWSSTYEQYF. The DNA for the CDR3 is TGTGCCAGCTGGAGTTCCACCTACGAGCAGTACTTC.

This chain uses TRBV7-9 with TRBJ2-7; D gene ambiguous. Trimming cost V 3 bases and J 4 bases, with 7 bases left between them. This CDR3 spans 12 amino acids. Looked up from germline, CDR1 is SEHNR and CDR2 is FQNEAQ (reference sequence). The CDR3 sequence is CASSLSFYEQYF. The CDR3 DNA follows: TGTGCCAGCAGCTTGAGTTTTTACGAGCAGTACTTC. Full variable domain (rest looked up from reference TRBV7-9 and TRBJ2-7): DTGVSQNPRHKITKRGQNVTFRCDPISEHNRLYWYRQTLGQGPEFLTYFQNEAQLEKSRLLSDRFSAERPKGSFSTLEIQRTEQGDSAMYLCASSLSFYEQYFGPGTRLTVT.

This chain links TRBV5-1 with TRBJ2-1; 12 bases agree with TRBD2. Per germline, CDR1 SGHRS and CDR2 YFSETQ. J was trimmed by 6 bases and V by 4 bases; bases with no gene match: 8. The CDR3 runs to 16 residues. DNA of the CDR3: TGCGCCAGCAGCCCCCTAGGACTAGCGGGAATCAATGAGCAGTTCTTC. The encoded protein is CASSPLGLAGINEQFF.

As concerns this clone: This sequence may be a read error, since a much larger clone differs from it by one base. The chain recombines TRBV6-1 with TRBJ2-6; D is perhaps TRBD1 (6 bases). Between the trimmed V and J ends, which lost 5 bases and 1 base, there was a span of 9 bases. The CDR3 loop spans 15 amino acids. Germline V lookup: CDR1 MNHNS, CDR2 SASEGT. This CDR3 reads CASSKRGSGANVLTF. The CDR3 region has the DNA TGTGCCAGCAGTAAGAGGGGGTCTGGGGCCAACGTCCTGACTTTC.

This clone was counted once. This rearrangement joins TRBV4-1 to TRBJ2-2; TRBD1 might be the D (6 bases). The CDR3 consists of 16 residues. V was clipped by 4 bases and J by 0 bases, with 12 bases between them. Germline-derived CDR1 and CDR2 are MGHRA and YSYEKL. CDR3 protein: CASSPPDRTNTGELFF. CDR3 nucleotide sequence: TGCGCCAGCAGCCCCCCCGACAGGACGAACACCGGGGAGCTGTTTTTT.

V is TRBV14 and J is TRBJ2-5, with TRBD2 as a possible D gene (6 bases). The CDR3 consists of 13 residues. V was trimmed by 1 base and J by 7 bases, leaving 10 bases between them. Germline CDR1 SGHDN, CDR2 FVKESK. For the CDR3, the DNA is TGTGCCAGCAGCCAAGTCGGGAGAGGGACCCAGTACTTC. It specifies CASSQVGRGTQYF.

This chain joins TRBV4-3 and TRBJ2-2, with D possibly matching TRBD1 (5 bases). Trimming cost V 1 base and J 8 bases, with 14 bases left between them. Germline assignment: CDR1 LGHNA and CDR2 YSLEER. The CDR3 is made up of 15 amino acids. The CDR3 bases are TGCGCCAGCAGCCAAGTCGTAGGGGCCTTGGGGGAGCTGTTTTTT. It encodes CASSQVVGALGELFF.

The CDR3 here is CASSFRGARTDTQYF. CDR3 DNA: TGTGCCAGCAGTTTCCGGGGGGCGAGGACAGATACGCAGTATTTT. This chain links TRBV28 with TRBJ2-3, with D tentatively TRBD2 (7 bases). The germline V gene encodes CDR1 MDHEN and CDR2 SYDVKM. The V end was cut by 3 bases, the J end by 3 bases, with 13 bases between. The CDR3 sequence is 15 residues long.

Of note for this clone: Other DNA sequences from this sample encode an identical CDR3 as well. The chain is built from TRBV5-1 and TRBJ1-5; perhaps TRBD1 as D (5 bases). Germline V gene sequence: CDR1 SGHRS, CDR2 YFSETQ. CDR3 length: 16 amino acids. V dropped 0 bases and J dropped 0 bases, with 10 bases sitting between them. The CDR3 DNA is TGCGCCAGCAGCTTGGGGCAGGGCGGTAGCAATCAGCCCCAGCATTTT. Protein: CASSLGQGGSNQPQHF.